This T cell receptor beta chain was recovered during a study of CD8+ T cells in alopecia areata (dated by TCRdb to 2016 to 2018). Background for the entire study: The study used high-throughput TCRbeta sequencing to examine T cell clonal expansion in alopecia areata, in both the C3H/HeJ mouse model and human patients. On the human side, TCRbeta sequencing was run on scalp tissue and on sorted CD4+ and CD8+ peripheral blood T cells from healthy controls and from alopecia areata patients with either patchy or totalis/universalis disease. Clonality in the scalp was compared among normal scalp (n=4), patchy alopecia areata scalp (n=8), and alopecia totalis/universalis scalp (n=8). RNA was obtained with the PAXgene miRNA kit for fixed scalp, the miRNeasy kit for PBMCs, and the RNeasy kit for mouse skin. Amplification of TCRbeta CDR3 regions was done by immunoSEQ multiplex PCR using 35 Vbeta forward primers and 13 Jbeta reverse primers.

On the study overall, not on this receptor specifically: Shared TCR sequences between patients were less evident than in mice, which may be partly attributable to HLA diversity in the patient population. Lesional scalp, especially in alopecia totalis/universalis, showed higher clonality and more expanded CD8+ clones than normal scalp, suggesting antigenic drive. Resident alphabeta T cells in normal human skin are also sequenced, complicating scalp TCR repertoire analysis, unlike mouse skin dominated by gammadelta T cells.

The germline V gene (reference sequence) provides CDR1 MNHEY and CDR2 SMNVEV. The CDR3 measures 11 amino acids from cysteine to phenylalanine. The sequence is cut down to CDR3 DNA, 33 bases in frame from base 1. Peripheral blood and lesional scalp punch biopsies were obtained from patients with alopecia areata. PBMCs were isolated by density centrifugation and stained for CD3, CD4 and CD8, after which CD4+ and CD8+ T cells were sorted on a FACSAria. As part of a multicenter biomarker study, untreated alopecia areata patients were recruited. In five patients from the biomarker study, the blood CD8+ T cells went through an additional sort into NKG2D-low and NKG2D-high fractions. Comments on this clone: The clone's antigen remains unknown. The germline gene is not matched at one end of the junction; a read error may be the cause.

Libraries were constructed by the immunoSEQ multiplex PCR assay. To provide template for TCR sequencing, every sample had RNA extracted and reverse transcribed into cDNA. First-strand cDNA was synthesized with SuperScript III using a 2:1 mix of oligo-dT and random hexamers. Amplification bias was assessed with a synthetic immune receptor repertoire, and residual bias was removed computationally. The paper's processing steps were these. After raw reads were preprocessed to remove errors, the CDR3 was defined following IMGT conventions as running from the conserved cysteine to phenylalanine. To get clonality, Shannon entropy was normalized by log2 of the number of productive unique TCRs and the result was subtracted from 1. Whether each scalp clone was CD4 or CD8 was inferred by checking scalp TCRbeta sequences against the CD4 and CD8 repertoires from sorted blood. Imported from immuneACCESS, the table was reduced by TCRdb to in-frame sequences with V and J called. These copies leave out some clones; in studies compared against another copy, an unresolved V gene accounts for under half, and the cause of the remainder is not known. V, J and clone size derive from that table, while D and trimming were established from the DNA sequence. For this sample the table gives approximately 120,000 clones, of which 40% to 55% were detected only once. Under 12% of the sample is taken by the ten largest.

The source of this sequence is a human donor with alopecia areata. The V and J genes are TRBV27 and TRBJ1-2, with an unclear D gene assignment. Sequencing input: NKG2D-low CD8+ T cells sorted from blood. The intended sense of this specimen's cell subset or site label: sorted CD8+ NKG2D-low blood T cells. CDR3 protein: CASSSGTGLNF. In nucleotides, the sequence is TGTGCCAGCAGTTCAGGCACTGGACTGAACTTC.